The T cell receptor beta chain under discussion was sequenced for a study of cytomegalovirus exposure and HLA in healthy donors. Across the whole study: An early release of data contained 80 million to 85 million unique TCRs, which came from HLA-typed donors. Findings of the study overall: In vitro testing confirmed a few CMV-associated chains as specific for CMV antigens. With further analysis later on, most CMV-associated TCR beta chains appeared HLA-restricted.

The CDR3 covers 12 residues. Germline V gene sequence: CDR1 SGHAT, CDR2 FQDESV (reference sequence). Trimming removed 6 bases from V and 4 bases from J, with 7 bases in between. About this clone: Its specificity is unknown.

Researchers ran the PCR with 60 Vbeta and 13 Jbeta primers. Some clones are missing from TCRdb's copy, which holds only in-frame ones; the method was immunoSEQ multiplex PCR. In all, the sample yields 65,000 to 90,000 clones. This chain links TRBV11-1 with TRBJ2-1; tentatively, D is TRBD2 (5 bases). This receptor was obtained from a middle-aged man in good health and CMV-seronegative. Sample: PBMCs. In nucleotides, the CDR3 is TGTGCCAGCAGAAGAGGGTACAATGAGCAGTTCTTC. Translating gives CASRRGYNEQFF.